These 29 T cell receptor beta chains share one sample of origin, sequenced in a study of cytomegalovirus exposure and HLA in healthy donors. The PCR was carried out with 60 Vbeta primers and 13 Jbeta primers. The repertoire was sequenced with immunoSEQ multiplex PCR; TCRdb's copy has only in-frame clones and lacks some. This sample yields 100,000 to 140,000 clones, of which over 75% are seen a single time; 2% to 2.5% belongs to the top ten. Sequencing was performed on PBMCs. The receptors were gathered from a man aged 25-45 years in good health and CMV-seronegative.

The chain is built from TRBV10-1 and TRBJ2-1; perhaps TRBD2 as D (7 bases). The CDR3 covers 14 residues. CDR1 is WNHNN and CDR2 is SYGVQD in the germline V gene (reference sequence). V was cut by 1 base and J by 9 bases, with 13 bases left in between. CDR3 nucleotides: TGCGCCAGCAGTGAGTTCAGGGAGGGGGGTGAGCAGTTCTTC. Amino acid sequence: CASSEFREGGEQFF.

The V call is TRBV10-3, the J call TRBJ1-1; TRBD1 is a possible D gene (6 bases). The CDR3 consists of 16 residues. The V end was cut by 0 bases, the J end by 2 bases, with 13 bases between. CDR1 is ENHRY, CDR2 SYGVKD, per germline. CDR3 sequence: CAISESWTARNTEAFF. The CDR3 nucleotides read TGTGCCATCAGTGAGTCTTGGACAGCTCGTAACACTGAAGCTTTCTTT.

The rearrangement links TRBV5-4 to TRBJ2-1; 10 bases match TRBD2. Germline loops: CDR1 SGHNT, CDR2 YYREEE (reference sequence). V lost 6 bases and J lost 4; bases outside the gene matches: 7. This CDR3 is built from 15 residues. CDR3 amino acids: CASTEGTSAYNEQFF. CDR3 nucleotides: TGTGCCAGCACAGAAGGGACTAGCGCTTACAATGAGCAGTTCTTC. The full variable domain, its missing parts supplied by reference TRBV5-4 and TRBJ2-1, is ETGVTQSPTHLIKTRGQQVTLRCSSQSGHNTVSWYQQALGQGPQFIFQYYREEENGRGNFPPRFSGLQFPNYSSELNVNALELDDSALYLCASTEGTSAYNEQFFGPGTRLTVL.

The gene calls are TRBV6-5 and TRBJ1-2, with 10 bases matching TRBD1. Trimming cost V 2 bases and J 8 bases; bases outside gene matches: 8. Germline V gene data show CDR1 as MNHEY and CDR2 as SVGAGI. The CDR3 runs to 15 residues. The CDR3 DNA reads TGTGCCAGCAGTTACCGGGACAGGGGCCGCTGGGGCTACACCTTC. This codes for CASSYRDRGRWGYTF.

V usage is TRBV15 and J usage is TRBJ2-1; 11 nucleotides align to TRBD2. The CDR3 length is 17 residues. Germline CDR1 and CDR2: LNHNV and YYDKDF (reference sequence). V gave up 3 bases and J gave up 2 bases; unmatched junction bases: 6. CDR3: CATSRTSGNPPYNEQFF. CDR3 nucleotide sequence: TGTGCCACCAGCAGGACTAGCGGGAACCCCCCCTACAATGAGCAGTTCTTC.

V and J are TRBV25-1 and TRBJ1-3, with D perhaps matching TRBD1 (5 bases). The CDR3 totals 15 residues. V lost 3 bases, J lost 0 bases, and 9 bases lay in between. CDR1 MGHDK and CDR2 SYGVNS come from the germline V gene. As DNA, the CDR3 is TGTGCCAGCAGTGATTCGGGGGACTCTGGAAACACCATATATTTT. Its translation is CASSDSGDSGNTIYF.

J is TRBJ2-7 and V is TRBV5-1; D may be TRBD2 (6 bases). The CDR3 runs 13 residues. V shed 7 bases and J shed 2 bases, with 13 bases lying between them. The germline V gene encodes CDR1 SGHRS and CDR2 YFSETQ. In DNA form, the CDR3 reads TGCGCCAGCGCGGAGGGGCCAGCCTACGAGCAGTACTTC. Residues: CASAEGPAYEQYF. The variable domain in full, completed from reference TRBV5-1 and TRBJ2-7, reads KAGVTQTPRYLIKTRGQQVTLSCSPISGHRSVSWYQQTPGQGLQFLFEYFSETQRNKGNFPGRFSGRQFSNSRSEMNVSTLELGDSALYLCASAEGPAYEQYFGPGTRLTVT.

The chain couples TRBV2 to TRBJ1-5; 7 positions match TRBD1. Per germline, CDR1 SNHLY and CDR2 FYNNEI. V trimming: 8 bases; J trimming: 4 bases; junction bases outside the gene matches: 5. The CDR3 totals 13 residues. The CDR3 sequence is CASRQGLNQPQHF. CDR3 nucleotide sequence: TGTGCCAGCCGACAGGGCCTGAATCAGCCCCAGCATTTT.

This chain connects TRBV6-5 to TRBJ1-1; D call uncertain. The CDR3 is 14 amino acids. CDR1 MNHEY and CDR2 SVGAGI come from the germline V gene. V dropped 2 bases and J dropped 7 bases, with 14 bases sitting between them. The CDR3 is CASSYSPGSGEAFF. In DNA, the CDR3 is TGTGCCAGCAGTTACAGCCCAGGATCAGGTGAAGCTTTCTTT.

The chain couples TRBV4-2 to TRBJ2-2; TRBD1 agrees at 8 bases. This CDR3 region has 16 residues. V gave up 4 bases and J gave up 2 bases; unmatched junction bases: 6. Germline lookup yields CDR1 LGHNA and CDR2 YNFKEQ. CDR3 sequence: CASSPVDRGNTGELFF. The DNA of the CDR3 is TGTGCCAGCAGCCCCGTAGACAGGGGTAACACCGGGGAGCTGTTTTTT.

The rearrangement uses TRBV15 and TRBJ2-5; 12 bases line up with TRBD2. With V trimmed by 5 bases and J by 5 bases, 9 bases remained unmatched. CDR3 length: 16 amino acids. CDR1 is LNHNV, CDR2 YYDKDF, per germline (reference sequence). Here the CDR3 reads CATSPSGGGGEETQYF. In nucleotides, the CDR3 is TGTGCCACCAGCCCTAGCGGGGGGGGTGGGGAGGAGACCCAGTACTTC.

This clone was found once. The chain has TRBV10-3 and TRBJ2-7, with 10 bases that match TRBD2. The V and J ends lost 5 bases and 3 bases, in that order; junction bases with no gene match: 1. The germline V gene encodes CDR1 ENHRY and CDR2 SYGVKD. This CDR3 is 13 amino acids long. The CDR3 loop reads CAISWTSGYEQYF. The CDR3 DNA is TGTGCCATCAGTTGGACTAGCGGCTACGAGCAGTACTTC.

V gene TRBV6-1 combines with J gene TRBJ2-7, with TRBD1 identical over 7 bases. Trimming removed 7 bases from V and 1 base from J; junction bases left unmatched: 4. This CDR3 contains 13 residues. The V gene's germline CDR1 is MNHNS and CDR2 SASEGT. CDR3 in amino acids: CASNTGVSYEQYF. In nucleotides, the CDR3 is TGTGCCAGCAACACAGGGGTTTCCTACGAGCAGTACTTC.

The chain employs TRBV28 and TRBJ2-7; possibly TRBD2 for D (5 bases). CDR3 length: 13 residues. V lost 10 bases, J lost 1 base, and 14 bases lay in between. Germline V gene lookup returns CDR1 MDHEN and CDR2 SYDVKM. CDR3 protein: CATGLTLSYEQYF. The CDR3 DNA reads TGTGCCACCGGACTCACCCTATCCTACGAGCAGTACTTC.

The V call is TRBV30, the J call TRBJ2-1; the match to TRBD1 covers 7 bases. The CDR3 is 14 amino acids. Losses at the gene ends were 4 bases for V and 1 base for J; bases not matched to a gene: 4. CDR1 is GTSNPN, CDR2 SVGIG, per germline (reference sequence). The CDR3 loop is CAWTRGPSYNEQFF. The CDR3 coding sequence is TGTGCCTGGACAAGGGGGCCTTCCTACAATGAGCAGTTCTTC.

This clone was recorded a few times. The V and J genes are TRBV4-1 and TRBJ1-1; D unclear. The germline V gene has CDR1 MGHRA and CDR2 YSYEKL. Trimming took 3 bases from V and 0 from J, leaving 2 bases between them. CDR3 size: 12 residues. Here the CDR3 DNA reads TGCGCCAGCAGCCACATGAACACTGAAGCTTTCTTT. Its translation is CASSHMNTEAFF.

The chain recombines TRBV4-1 with TRBJ1-1; possibly TRBD1 for D (5 bases). Germline values: CDR1 MGHRA, CDR2 YSYEKL. CDR3 size: 13 residues. V was shortened by 1 base and J by 6 bases, with 9 bases between the two germline ends. CDR3 DNA: TGCGCCAGCAGCCAAGGTGGACATGCTGAAGCTTTCTTT. As protein: CASSQGGHAEAFF.

This chain joins TRBV28 and TRBJ1-4, with unresolved D. This CDR3 is 14 amino acids long. CDR1 and CDR2 from the germline V gene are MDHEN and SYDVKM. Trimming took 8 bases from V and 0 from J, leaving 10 bases between them. The CDR3 here is CASGGGATNEKLFF. The CDR3 nucleotides are TGTGCCAGCGGCGGCGGTGCAACTAATGAAAAACTGTTTTTT.

The rearrangement joins TRBV6-5 to TRBJ2-7, with TRBD1 identical over 7 bases. This CDR3 region has 15 residues. Losses at the gene ends were 2 bases for V and 2 bases for J; bases not matched to a gene: 6. Looked up from germline, CDR1 is MNHEY and CDR2 is SVGAGI. CDR3 sequence (DNA): TGTGCCAGCAGTTACCAAAGGGACAGCACCTACGAGCAGTACTTC. This gives the protein CASSYQRDSTYEQYF.

This rearrangement joins TRBV14 to TRBJ2-3; 10 bases match TRBD2. Germline V gene data show CDR1 as SGHDN and CDR2 as FVKESK. The J segment lost 3 bases and the V segment lost 1 base, leaving 7 bases of the junction unmatched. The CDR3 sequence is 17 residues long. In nucleotides, the CDR3 is TGTGCCAGCAGCCAAGTTACTAGCGGGAAAGGTACAGATACGCAGTATTTT. Translated: CASSQVTSGKGTDTQYF.

The chain couples TRBV28 to TRBJ2-2; perhaps TRBD2 as D (6 bases). The V and J ends lost 6 bases and 2 bases respectively, with 10 bases between them. The CDR3 has 14 amino acids. CDR1 and CDR2 (germline): MDHEN, SYDVKM. The CDR3 spells CASRGLLNTGELFF. In DNA, the CDR3 is TGTGCCAGCAGAGGACTACTCAACACCGGGGAGCTGTTTTTT.

The V and J genes are TRBV9 and TRBJ1-5; weak D call: TRBD1 (6 bases). Germline V gives CDR1 SGDLS, CDR2 YYNGEE. The ends were cut back, 3 bases at V and 4 bases at J, with 14 bases in the middle. CDR3 length: 15 residues. DNA for the CDR3: TGTGCCAGCAGCGCCGGGGGGGGCCTGAATCAGCCCCAGCATTTT. Protein product: CASSAGGGLNQPQHF. Looking up the rest from reference TRBV9 and TRBJ1-5 gives the full variable domain: DSGVTQTPKHLITATGQRVTLRCSPRSGDLSVYWYQQSLDQGLQFLIQYYNGEERAKGNILERFSAQQFPDLHSELNLSSLELGDSALYFCASSAGGGLNQPQHFGDGTRLSIL.

This chain uses TRBV28 with TRBJ2-6, with D perhaps TRBD2 (5 bases). CDR3 size: 15 residues. CDR1 and CDR2 (germline): MDHEN, SYDVKM. With 6 bases removed from V and 0 bases from J, the gap between germline ends came to 9 bases. The CDR3 DNA reads as TGTGCCAGCAGAGGACTGTTCTCTGGGGCCAACGTCCTGACTTTC. It translates to CASRGLFSGANVLTF.

V usage is TRBV1 and J usage is TRBJ2-7; no check of the table's D call, TRBD1, against the DNA was made. TRBV1 represents a pseudogene. The CDR3 loop spans 18 amino acids. The CDR3 DNA sequence: TGCACCAGCAGCCAGTATCACGCCCCCAGGGTCGAGGACTACGAGCAGTACTTC. This encodes CTSSQYHAPRVEDYEQYF.

This rearrangement joins TRBV27 to TRBJ2-7; 11 nucleotides match TRBD1. Germline V gives CDR1 MNHEY, CDR2 SMNVEV (reference sequence). V was clipped by 7 bases and J by 4 bases; unmatched bases: 9. The CDR3 is 15 amino acids. CDR3 nucleotide sequence: TGTGCCAGCACTCCAAGGACAGGGGGCAGGTACGAGCAGTACTTC. It is translated as CASTPRTGGRYEQYF.

This chain connects TRBV29-1 to TRBJ1-2; 8 bases align to TRBD1. CDR1 is SQVTM and CDR2 is ANQGSEA in the germline V gene. This CDR3 region has 11 residues. V lost 5 bases and J lost 5; bases outside the gene matches: 1. The CDR3 DNA sequence: TGCAGCGTTAGACAGGGGTATGGCTACACCTTC. This encodes CSVRQGYGYTF.

The chain joins TRBV30 to TRBJ2-2, with a weak D call TRBD2 (6 bases). V lost 3 bases and J 4 bases, leaving 9 bases between the germline ends. The CDR3 runs to 13 residues. Germline assignment: CDR1 GTSNPN and CDR2 SVGIG (reference sequence). The CDR3: CAWRTGATGELFF. The CDR3 DNA is TGTGCCTGGAGGACGGGAGCCACCGGGGAGCTGTTTTTT.

The V and J genes are TRBV4-2 and TRBJ2-1, with a weak D call TRBD2 (6 bases). Trimming pared 1 base from V and 0 bases from J, leaving 13 bases between. This CDR3 spans 17 amino acids. Looked up from germline, CDR1 is LGHNA and CDR2 is YNFKEQ. This CDR3 is CASSQAILADSYNEQFF. CDR3 DNA sequence: TGTGCCAGCAGCCAAGCGATACTAGCTGACTCCTACAATGAGCAGTTCTTC.

This clone was recorded once. The genes are TRBV10-2 and TRBJ1-1; D ambiguous. CDR1 is WSHSY and CDR2 is SAAADI in the germline V gene. This CDR3 has 15 amino acids. The germline V and J ends were trimmed by 8 bases and 3 bases, with 19 bases remaining between them. The chain's CDR3 is CASASAGSGDTEAFF. DNA of the CDR3: TGCGCCAGCGCCTCGGCGGGCAGCGGGGACACTGAAGCTTTCTTT.